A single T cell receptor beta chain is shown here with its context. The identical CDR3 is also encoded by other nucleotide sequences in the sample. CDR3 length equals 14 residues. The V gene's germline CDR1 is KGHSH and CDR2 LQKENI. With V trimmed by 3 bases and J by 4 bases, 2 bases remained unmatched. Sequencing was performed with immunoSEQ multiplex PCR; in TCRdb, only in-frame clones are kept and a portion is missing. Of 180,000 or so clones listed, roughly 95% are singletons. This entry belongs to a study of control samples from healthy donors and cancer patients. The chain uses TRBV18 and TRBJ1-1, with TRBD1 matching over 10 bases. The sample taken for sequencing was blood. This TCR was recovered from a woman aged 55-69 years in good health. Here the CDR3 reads CASSPGQGGTEAFF. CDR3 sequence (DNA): TGTGCCAGCTCACCTGGACAGGGGGGCACTGAAGCTTTCTTT.